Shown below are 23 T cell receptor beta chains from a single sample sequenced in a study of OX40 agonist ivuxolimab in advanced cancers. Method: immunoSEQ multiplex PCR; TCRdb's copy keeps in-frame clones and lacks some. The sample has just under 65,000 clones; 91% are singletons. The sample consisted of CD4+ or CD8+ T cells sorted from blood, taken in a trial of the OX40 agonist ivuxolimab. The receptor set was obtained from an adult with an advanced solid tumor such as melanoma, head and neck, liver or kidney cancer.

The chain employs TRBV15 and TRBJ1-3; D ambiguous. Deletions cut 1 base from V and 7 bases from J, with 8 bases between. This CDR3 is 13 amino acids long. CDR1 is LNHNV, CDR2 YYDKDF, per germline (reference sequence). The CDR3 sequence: CATSRVLGNTIYF. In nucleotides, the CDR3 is TGTGCCACCAGCAGAGTTTTGGGGAACACCATATATTTT.

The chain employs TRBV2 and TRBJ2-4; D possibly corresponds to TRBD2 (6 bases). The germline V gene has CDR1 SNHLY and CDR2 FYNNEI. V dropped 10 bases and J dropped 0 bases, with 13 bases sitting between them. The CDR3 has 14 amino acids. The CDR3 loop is CATRRGIAKNIQYF. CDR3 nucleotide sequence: TGTGCCACCCGGCGGGGTATAGCCAAAAACATTCAGTACTTC.

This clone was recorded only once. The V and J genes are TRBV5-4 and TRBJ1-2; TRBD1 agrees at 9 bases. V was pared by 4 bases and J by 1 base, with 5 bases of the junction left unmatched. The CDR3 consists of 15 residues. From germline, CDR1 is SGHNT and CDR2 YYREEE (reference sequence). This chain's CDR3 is CASSVDRGINYGYTF. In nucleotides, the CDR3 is TGTGCCAGCAGCGTGGACAGGGGAATTAACTATGGCTACACCTTC.

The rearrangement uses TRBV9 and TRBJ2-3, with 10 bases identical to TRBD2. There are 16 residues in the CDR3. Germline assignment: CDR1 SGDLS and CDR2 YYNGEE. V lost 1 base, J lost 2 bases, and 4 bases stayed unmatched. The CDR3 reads CASSVRTSGSTDTQYF. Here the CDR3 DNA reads TGTGCCAGCAGCGTAAGGACTAGCGGTTCCACAGATACGCAGTATTTT.

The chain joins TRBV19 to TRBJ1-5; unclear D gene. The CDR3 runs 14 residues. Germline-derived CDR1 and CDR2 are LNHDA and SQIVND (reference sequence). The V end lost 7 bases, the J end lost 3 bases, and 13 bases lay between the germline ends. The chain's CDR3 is CASKAETNNQPQHF. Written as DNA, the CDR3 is TGTGCCAGTAAGGCAGAGACAAACAATCAGCCCCAGCATTTT.

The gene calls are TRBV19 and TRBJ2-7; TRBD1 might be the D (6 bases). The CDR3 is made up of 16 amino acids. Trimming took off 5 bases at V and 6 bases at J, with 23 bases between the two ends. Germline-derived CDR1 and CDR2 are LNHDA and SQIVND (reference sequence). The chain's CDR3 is CASSVQDRSLRGEQYF. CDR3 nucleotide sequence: TGTGCCAGTAGTGTCCAAGACAGGTCTCTCCGTGGCGAGCAGTACTTC.

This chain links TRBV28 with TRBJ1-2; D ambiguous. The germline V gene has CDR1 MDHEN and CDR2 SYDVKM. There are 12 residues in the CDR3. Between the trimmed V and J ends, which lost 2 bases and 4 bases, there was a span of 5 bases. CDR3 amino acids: CASSLERYGYTF. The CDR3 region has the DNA TGTGCCAGCAGTTTAGAACGCTATGGCTACACCTTC.

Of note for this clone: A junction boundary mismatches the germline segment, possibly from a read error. CDR3: CDQGLGTLSNQPQHF. For the CDR3, the DNA is TGCGACCAGGGACTGGGTACTCTTAGCAATCAGCCCCAGCATTTT. The V call is TRBV15, the J call TRBJ1-5; perhaps TRBD1 as D (5 bases). Germline CDR1 LNHNV, CDR2 YYDKDF (reference sequence). This CDR3 comprises 15 residues. Full variable domain (rest looked up from reference TRBV15 and TRBJ1-5): DAMVIQNPRYQVTQFGKPVTLSCSQTLNHNVMYWYQQKSSQAPKLLFHYYDKDFNNEADTPDNFQSRRPNTSFCFLDIRSPGLGDTAMYLCDQGLGTLSNQPQHFGDGTRLSIL.

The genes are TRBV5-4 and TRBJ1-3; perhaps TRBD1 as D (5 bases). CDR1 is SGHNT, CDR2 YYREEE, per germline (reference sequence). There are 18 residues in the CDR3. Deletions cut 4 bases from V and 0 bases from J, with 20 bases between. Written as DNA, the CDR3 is TGTGCCAGCAGCACCAGAGGCAGGTGGGGACTCTCTGGAAACACCATATATTTT. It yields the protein CASSTRGRWGLSGNTIYF. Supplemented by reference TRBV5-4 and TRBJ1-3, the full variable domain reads ETGVTQSPTHLIKTRGQQVTLRCSSQSGHNTVSWYQQALGQGPQFIFQYYREEENGRGNFPPRFSGLQFPNYSSELNVNALELDDSALYLCASSTRGRWGLSGNTIYFGEGSWLTVV.

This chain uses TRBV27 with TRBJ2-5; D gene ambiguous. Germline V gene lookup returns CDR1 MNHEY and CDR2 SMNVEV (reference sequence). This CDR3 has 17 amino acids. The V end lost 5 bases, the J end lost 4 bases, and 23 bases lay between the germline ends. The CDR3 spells CASSPLIRPPFGETQYF. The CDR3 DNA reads TGTGCCAGCAGTCCACTTATAAGACCGCCATTTGGAGAGACCCAGTACTTC.

The CDR3 DNA follows: TGCGCCAGCAGCCAACCTTTGGCTGCGGGAGAAACAGATACGCAGTATTTT. Encoded protein: CASSQPLAAGETDTQYF. The chain has TRBV4-1 and TRBJ2-3; 7 bases agree with TRBD2. Trimming at V came to 2 bases and at J to 3 bases, leaving 11 bases not matched to a gene. This CDR3 contains 17 residues. Germline values: CDR1 MGHRA, CDR2 YSYEKL.

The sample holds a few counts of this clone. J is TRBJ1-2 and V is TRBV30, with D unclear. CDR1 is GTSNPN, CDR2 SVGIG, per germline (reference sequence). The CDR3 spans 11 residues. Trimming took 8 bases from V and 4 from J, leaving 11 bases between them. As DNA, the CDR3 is TGTGCCGGGTGGGAGTCCTATGGCTACACCTTC. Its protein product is CAGWESYGYTF.

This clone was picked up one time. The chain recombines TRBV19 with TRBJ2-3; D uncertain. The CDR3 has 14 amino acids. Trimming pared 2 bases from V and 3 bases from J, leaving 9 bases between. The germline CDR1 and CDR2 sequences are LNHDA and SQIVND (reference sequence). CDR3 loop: CASSILGRTDTQYF. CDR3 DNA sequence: TGTGCCAGTAGTATATTAGGACGGACAGATACGCAGTATTTT.

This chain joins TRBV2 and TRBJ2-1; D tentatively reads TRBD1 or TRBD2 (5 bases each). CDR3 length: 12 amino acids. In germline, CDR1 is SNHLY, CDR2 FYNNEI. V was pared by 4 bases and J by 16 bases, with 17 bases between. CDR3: CASSGEGLGGFF. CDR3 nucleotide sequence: TGTGCCAGCAGTGGTGAGGGGTTGGGTGGCTTCTTC.

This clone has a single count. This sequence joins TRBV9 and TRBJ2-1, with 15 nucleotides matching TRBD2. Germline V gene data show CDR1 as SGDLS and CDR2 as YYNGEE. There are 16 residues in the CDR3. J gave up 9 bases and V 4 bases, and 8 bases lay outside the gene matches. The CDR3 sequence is CASSPRTSGRAVEQFF. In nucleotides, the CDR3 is TGTGCCAGCAGCCCCCGGACTAGCGGGAGGGCCGTTGAGCAGTTCTTC.

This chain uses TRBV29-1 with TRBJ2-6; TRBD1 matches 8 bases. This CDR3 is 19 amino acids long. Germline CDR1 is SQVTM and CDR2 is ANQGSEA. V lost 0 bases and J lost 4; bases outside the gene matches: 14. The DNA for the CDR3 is TGCAGCGTTGAAGATCTTCTAAGGGGACAGGTAACCGGGGCCAACGTCCTGACTTTC. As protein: CSVEDLLRGQVTGANVLTF.

The CDR3 loop reads CATSREVGPGNTIYF. DNA for the CDR3: TGTGCCACCAGCAGAGAGGTAGGGCCTGGAAACACCATATATTTT. V gene TRBV15 combines with J gene TRBJ1-3, with D hard to call. Trimming removed 0 bases from V and 2 bases from J, with 8 bases in between. Germline-derived CDR1 and CDR2 are LNHNV and YYDKDF (reference sequence). The CDR3 covers 15 residues.

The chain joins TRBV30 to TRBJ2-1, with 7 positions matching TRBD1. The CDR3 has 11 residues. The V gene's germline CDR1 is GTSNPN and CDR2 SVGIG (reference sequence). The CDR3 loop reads CASTGSGEQFF. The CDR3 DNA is TGTGCTTCGACAGGGAGCGGTGAGCAGTTCTTC. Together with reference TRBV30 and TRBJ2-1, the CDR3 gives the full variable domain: SQTIHQWPATLVQPVGSPLSLECTVEGTSNPNLYWYRQAAGRGLQLLFYSVGIGQISSEVPQNLSASRPQDRQFILSSKKLLLSDSGFYLCASTGSGEQFFGPGTRLTVL.

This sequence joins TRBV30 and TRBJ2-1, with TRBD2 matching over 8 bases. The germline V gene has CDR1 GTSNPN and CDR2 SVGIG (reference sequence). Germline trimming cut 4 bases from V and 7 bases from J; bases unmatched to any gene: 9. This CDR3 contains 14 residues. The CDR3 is CAWKQAGDRNEQFF. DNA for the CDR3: TGTGCCTGGAAACAAGCGGGAGATAGAAATGAGCAGTTCTTC.

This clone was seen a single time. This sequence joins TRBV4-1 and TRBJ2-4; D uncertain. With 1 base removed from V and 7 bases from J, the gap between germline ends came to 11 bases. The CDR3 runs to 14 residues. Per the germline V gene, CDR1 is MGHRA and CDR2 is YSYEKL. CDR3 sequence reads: CASSQVTVLNIQYF. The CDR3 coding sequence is TGCGCCAGCAGCCAAGTTACTGTTCTCAACATTCAGTACTTC.

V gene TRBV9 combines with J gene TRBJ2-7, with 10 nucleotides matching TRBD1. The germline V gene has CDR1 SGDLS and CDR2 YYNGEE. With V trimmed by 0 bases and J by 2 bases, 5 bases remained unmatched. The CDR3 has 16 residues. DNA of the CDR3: TGTGCCAGCAGCGTAGCTGTGACAGGGGGCCCCTACGAGCAGTACTTC. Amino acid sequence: CASSVAVTGGPYEQYF.

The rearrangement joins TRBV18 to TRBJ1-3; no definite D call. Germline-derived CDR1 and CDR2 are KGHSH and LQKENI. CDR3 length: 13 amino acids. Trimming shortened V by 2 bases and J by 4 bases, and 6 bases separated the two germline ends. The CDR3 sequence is CASSPTGGNTIYF. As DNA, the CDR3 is TGTGCCAGCTCACCAACCGGGGGAAACACCATATATTTT.

The CDR3, as DNA: TGTGCCAGCAGCCCAAGACAGGGGGCGGTTGAGCAGTTCTTC. This gives the protein CASSPRQGAVEQFF. The chain couples TRBV5-6 to TRBJ2-1; TRBD1 agrees at 10 bases. The CDR3 is 14 amino acids. Germline trimming cut 4 bases from V and 9 bases from J; bases unmatched to any gene: 7. Germline CDR1 is SGHDT and CDR2 is YYEEEE.